This paragraph covers one T cell receptor (beta chain) sequence. This entry comes from a study of technical replicates of blood from a handful of donors. The method was immunoSEQ multiplex PCR; TCRdb's version includes in-frame clones alone and lacks a portion of them. The table includes more than 75,000 clones, under 95% detected once. V dropped 6 bases and J dropped 1; count of bases not matched to a gene: 9. Germline CDR1 is SGHVS and CDR2 is FQNEAQ. The CDR3 runs 16 residues. The TCR was taken from a human donor in good health. The sequenced material came from T cells isolated from PBMCs. The rearrangement joins TRBV7-8 to TRBJ2-7; 10 bases align to TRBD2. CDR3 coding DNA: TGTGCCAGCAGTTCCCTCCTAGCGGGAGTGTCCTACGAGCAGTACTTC. It encodes CASSSLLAGVSYEQYF.